This TCR beta chain derives from a study of beta chain features in type 1 diabetes. Study conclusions and caveats: PCR might preferentially amplify shorter templates, equally in patients and controls.

As regards this clone: The antigen is not known.

After removal of 4 bases from V and 6 bases from J, the junction contained 5 bases not matched to a gene. This CDR3 spans 14 amino acids. Germline V gives CDR1 LNHDA, CDR2 SQIVND (reference sequence). Expressed TCRB transcripts were sequenced after all isolated RNA was converted to cDNA. Data came from immunoSEQ multiplex PCR; TCRdb stores just in-frame clones and leaves some out. The data show approximately 250,000 clones, with approximately 14% seen just once and more than 0.025% held by the top ten. The sequenced material came from naive CD4+ T cells from blood. The V and J genes are TRBV19 and TRBJ1-2; TRBD1 aligns across 10 bases. This receptor was obtained from a woman in her 40s in good health. The CDR3 nucleotides read TGTGCCAGTAGTACCGACAGGGGGCTTGATGGCTACACCTTC. The encoded protein is CASSTDRGLDGYTF.